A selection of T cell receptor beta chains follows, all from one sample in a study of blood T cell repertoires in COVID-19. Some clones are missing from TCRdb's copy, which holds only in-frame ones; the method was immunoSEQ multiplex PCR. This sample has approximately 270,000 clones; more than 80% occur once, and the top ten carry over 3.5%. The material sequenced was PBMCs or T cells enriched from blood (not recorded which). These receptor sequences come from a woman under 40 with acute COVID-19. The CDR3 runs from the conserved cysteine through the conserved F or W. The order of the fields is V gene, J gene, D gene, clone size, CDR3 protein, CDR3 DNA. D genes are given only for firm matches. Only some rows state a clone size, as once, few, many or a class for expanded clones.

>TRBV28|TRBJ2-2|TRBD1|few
CASRGDRVGELFF
TGTGCCAGCAGAGGGGACAGGGTGGGGGAGCTGTTTTTT
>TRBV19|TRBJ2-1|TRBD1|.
CASSGGLKENEQFF
TGTGCCAGTTCAGGGGGTTTAAAAGAAAATGAGCAGTTCTTC
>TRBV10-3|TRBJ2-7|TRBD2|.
CAISEDLGTSVNEQYF
TGTGCCATCTCTGAAGATTTAGGGACTAGCGTCAACGAGCAGTACTTC
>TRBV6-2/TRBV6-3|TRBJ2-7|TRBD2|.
CASSKGLPYEQYF
TGTGCCAGCAGTAAGGGACTACCCTACGAGCAGTACTTC
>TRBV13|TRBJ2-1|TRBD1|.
CASSSLRDRVDRDYNEQFF
TGTGCCAGCAGCTCCCTACGGGACAGGGTTGATCGGGACTACAATGAGCAGTTCTTC
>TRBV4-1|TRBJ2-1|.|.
CASSQGTGLTGNEQFF
TGCGCCAGCAGCCAAGGTACCGGACTCACTGGGAATGAGCAGTTCTTC
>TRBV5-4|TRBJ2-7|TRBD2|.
CASSFSSGPYEQYF
TGTGCCAGCAGCTTTTCTAGCGGACCCTACGAGCAGTACTTC
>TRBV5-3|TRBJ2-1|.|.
CARSSRRGKGPYNEQFF
TGTGCCAGAAGCTCAAGGAGAGGGAAGGGCCCTTACAATGAGCAGTTCTTC
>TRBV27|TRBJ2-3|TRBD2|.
CASSPSGGTDTQYF
TGTGCCAGCAGTCCGAGCGGGGGCACAGATACGCAGTATTTT
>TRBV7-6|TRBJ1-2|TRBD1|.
CASSLGQGPMNYGYTF
TGTGCCAGCAGCTTAGGACAGGGTCCCATGAACTATGGCTACACCTTC
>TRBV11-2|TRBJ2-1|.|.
CASSTDQGQDEQFF
TGTGCCAGCAGCACGGATCAGGGGCAGGATGAGCAGTTCTTC
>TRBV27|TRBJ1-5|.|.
CASSPSGRDQPQHF
TGTGCCAGCAGTCCCTCGGGGAGGGATCAGCCCCAGCATTTT
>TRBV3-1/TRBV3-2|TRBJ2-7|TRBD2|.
CASRSAGDEQYF
TGTGCCAGCAGATCAGCGGGAGATGAGCAGTACTTC
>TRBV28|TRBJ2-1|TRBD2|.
CASSRSLGLAGIDEQFF
TGTGCCAGCAGTCGTTCGCTTGGACTAGCGGGAATCGATGAGCAGTTCTTC